The 7 T cell receptor beta chains in this list originate from one sample, sequenced in a study of memory CD4+ T cells and cytomegalovirus serostatus. Single viable CD3+CD4+CD8-CD45RO+ cells were sorted as the memory CD4+ T cells. Assay used: immunoSEQ multiplex PCR; TCRdb lists only in-frame clones, some missing. In the table there are 40,000 to 55,000 clones, approximately 80% of which are singletons. Source material: memory CD4+ T cells from blood. Receptor source: an adult in good health and CMV-seronegative.

CDR3 residues: CASETSGGSDTQYF. As DNA, the CDR3 is TGTGCCAGCGAGACTAGCGGGGGATCAGATACGCAGTATTTT. This chain uses TRBV25-1 with TRBJ2-3, with 12 positions matching TRBD2. This CDR3 has 14 amino acids. V dropped 8 bases and J dropped 4; count of bases not matched to a gene: 4. Germline V CDR1 and CDR2: MGHDK, SYGVNS.

The genes are TRBV7-2 and TRBJ1-2; D is possibly TRBD1 (5 bases). CDR1 SGHTA and CDR2 FQGNSA come from the germline V gene. The CDR3 is 14 amino acids. Trimming removed 1 base from V and 7 bases from J, with 13 bases in between. CDR3 sequence reads: CASSLVTAQGGYTF. CDR3 bases: TGTGCCAGCAGCTTAGTGACAGCCCAAGGTGGCTACACCTTC.

This clone was detected once. V gene TRBV15 combines with J gene TRBJ1-1; the match to TRBD1 covers 8 bases. Trimming removed 5 bases from V and 1 base from J; junction bases left unmatched: 3. The CDR3 has 14 residues. CDR1 LNHNV and CDR2 YYDKDF come from the germline V gene (reference sequence). The CDR3, as DNA: TGTGCCACCAGCGAACAGGGGGGGAACACTGAAGCTTTCTTT. Translation: CATSEQGGNTEAFF.

This clone has more than one count but fewer than ten. This sequence joins TRBV4-3 and TRBJ1-2; possibly TRBD1 for D (6 bases). Germline values: CDR1 LGHNA, CDR2 YSLEER. The CDR3 is 18 residues long. Trimming pared 0 bases from V and 2 bases from J, leaving 19 bases between. The CDR3 DNA reads TGCGCCAGCAGCCAAGATGCCTCGCCCGGGGGGACAAACTATGGCTACACCTTC. The encoded protein is CASSQDASPGGTNYGYTF.

The J gene is TRBJ1-6, the V gene TRBV11-2; D not certain. This CDR3 has 12 residues. The germline V gene encodes CDR1 SGHAT and CDR2 FQNNGV. The V and J ends lost 4 bases and 10 bases respectively, with 8 bases between them. CDR3 amino acids: CASSSTGSPLHF. As DNA, the CDR3 is TGTGCCAGCAGCTCCACGGGATCACCCCTCCACTTT.

The V call is TRBV9, the J call TRBJ2-3; the match to TRBD2 covers 8 bases. This CDR3 region has 15 residues. J lost 5 bases, V lost 0 bases, and 5 bases had no gene match. The germline CDR1 and CDR2 sequences are SGDLS and YYNGEE. The CDR3 is CASSVAGGQGDTQYF. DNA of the CDR3: TGTGCCAGCAGCGTAGCGGGGGGGCAGGGAGATACGCAGTATTTT.

The gene calls are TRBV5-4 and TRBJ2-3, with TRBD1 matching over 7 bases. The V gene end was trimmed by 4 bases and the J gene end by 2 bases; junction bases not matched to a gene: 7. The CDR3 length is 15 residues. Per germline, CDR1 SGHNT and CDR2 YYREEE (reference sequence). In DNA, the CDR3 is TGTGCCAGCAGCCCAGGACAGGATCTCACAGATACGCAGTATTTT. Translated: CASSPGQDLTDTQYF.